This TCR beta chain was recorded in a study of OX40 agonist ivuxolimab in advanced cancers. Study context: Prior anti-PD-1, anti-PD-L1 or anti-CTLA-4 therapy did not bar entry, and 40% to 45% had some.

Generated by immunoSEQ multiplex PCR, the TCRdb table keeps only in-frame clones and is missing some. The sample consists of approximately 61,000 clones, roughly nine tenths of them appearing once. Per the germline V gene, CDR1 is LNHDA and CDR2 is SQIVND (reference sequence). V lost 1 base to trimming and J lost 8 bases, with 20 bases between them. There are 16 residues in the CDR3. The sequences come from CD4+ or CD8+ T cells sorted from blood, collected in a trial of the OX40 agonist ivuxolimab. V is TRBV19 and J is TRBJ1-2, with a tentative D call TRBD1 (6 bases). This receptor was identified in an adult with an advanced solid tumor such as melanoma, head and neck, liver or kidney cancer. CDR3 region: CASSIGGGTSRRGYTF. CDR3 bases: TGTGCCAGTAGTATAGGGGGGGGCACCTCCAGGAGGGGCTACACCTTC.